Listed below are T cell receptor beta chains from one sample, sequenced in a study of shared clonotypes between healthy human individuals. TCRdb keeps only in-frame clones here, not all; method: immunoSEQ multiplex PCR. The sample contains some 790,000 clones, roughly 72% of which appear only once. Sequenced material: memory CD4+ T cells sorted from blood. The receptor source for this set is a woman in her thirties in good health. Each CDR3 is given with its conserved first and last residue. D genes are given only for firm matches. Not all rows give a size; the values are once, few, many and, for expanded clones, a class.

>TRBJ2-5|TRBD2|TRBV18|NA
CASSPKTSGSVGTGQETQYF
TGTGCCAGCTCACCGAAGACTAGCGGGAGTGTAGGGACTGGGCAAGAGACCCAGTACTTC
>TRBJ2-1|NA|TRBV6-5|NA
CASRAGLKANEQFF
TGTGCCAGCCGGGCGGGCCTAAAGGCCAATGAGCAGTTCTTC
>TRBJ1-2|NA|TRBV5-4|NA
CASSLEYTVNYGYTF
TGTGCCAGCAGCTTGGAATACACGGTAAACTATGGCTACACCTTC
>TRBJ1-5|TRBD1|TRBV27|NA
CASSFRTGVSNQPQHF
TGTGCCAGCAGTTTTAGGACAGGGGTTAGCAATCAGCCCCAGCATTTT
>TRBJ2-6|TRBD1|TRBV2|few
CASSKDRAVANVLTF
TGTGCCAGCAGTAAGGACAGGGCGGTGGCCAACGTCCTGACTTTC
>TRBJ2-1|TRBD2|TRBV10-3|NA
CAIRSGIENEQFF
TGTGCCATCAGGAGCGGGATTGAGAATGAGCAGTTCTTC
>TRBJ2-3|NA|TRBV19|once
CASTNEADTQYF
TGTGCCAGTACAAATGAGGCAGATACGCAGTATTTT
>TRBJ2-3|NA|TRBV2|few
CASRFGESTDTQYF
TGTGCCAGCAGGTTCGGGGAAAGCACAGATACGCAGTATTTT
>TRBJ1-2|NA|TRBV11-2|NA
CASSPRQGGGYTF
TGTGCCAGCAGCCCTAGGCAGGGCGGTGGCTACACCTTC
>TRBJ2-7|NA|TRBV28|NA
CASRPLTGTLADEQYF
TGTGCCAGCAGACCCCTCACCGGGACACTCGCTGACGAGCAGTACTTC
>TRBJ1-1|TRBD1|TRBV30|once
CAWTGQGATEAFF
TGTGCCTGGACGGGACAGGGGGCCACTGAAGCTTTCTTT
>TRBJ2-2|TRBD2|TRBV5-1|many
CASSFTPGLAGERELFF
TGCGCCAGCAGCTTCACTCCGGGACTAGCGGGAGAGCGGGAGCTGTTTTTT
>TRBJ1-1|NA|TRBV11-2|few
CASSPAPLRGAEAFF
TGTGCCAGCAGCCCGGCCCCCCTACGGGGCGCTGAAGCTTTCTTT
>TRBJ1-5|NA|TRBV5-1|NA
CASSFGDGDQPQHF
TGCGCCAGCAGCTTTGGGGACGGCGACCAGCCCCAGCATTTT
>TRBJ2-7|TRBD2|TRBV6-5|NA
CASSPRLAGGHEQYF
TGTGCCAGCAGTCCGAGACTAGCGGGAGGCCACGAGCAGTACTTC
>TRBJ2-7|NA|TRBV13|NA
CASSSRTPIPPSYEQYF
TGTGCCAGCAGCTCCCGCACCCCAATCCCCCCCTCCTACGAGCAGTACTTC
>TRBJ1-5|TRBD1|TRBV6-5|NA
CATRTGVNQPQHF
TGTGCCACCCGGACAGGAGTCAATCAGCCCCAGCATTTT
>TRBJ2-1|TRBD1|TRBV4-1|NA
CASSHTRQGPNNEQFF
TGCGCCAGCAGCCATACCCGACAGGGACCCAACAATGAGCAGTTCTTC
>TRBJ1-5|TRBD1|TRBV27|NA
CASTSNGQGNQPQHF
TGTGCCAGCACTTCCAATGGACAGGGCAATCAGCCCCAGCATTTT
>TRBJ1-5|NA|TRBV6-6|NA
CASSYGVGSNQPQHF
TGTGCCAGCAGTTACGGGGTCGGGAGCAATCAGCCCCAGCATTTT
>TRBJ2-7|NA|TRBV5-4|NA
CASSREYSYEQYF
TGTGCCAGCAGTCGAGAGTACTCCTACGAGCAGTACTTC
>TRBJ2-7|TRBD1|TRBV4-1|NA
CASSQVDRGYEQYF
TGCGCCAGCAGCCAAGTAGACAGGGGCTACGAGCAGTACTTC
>TRBJ2-1|TRBD2|TRBV7-9|NA
CASSRSLAGGPFTGNEQFF
TGTGCCAGCAGCCGTTCACTAGCGGGAGGGCCTTTTACTGGCAATGAGCAGTTCTTC
>TRBJ2-6|NA|TRBV5-4|NA
CASSSGANVLTF
TGTGCCAGCAGCAGTGGGGCCAACGTCCTGACTTTC
>TRBJ2-7|TRBD1|TRBV6-5|NA
CASSSWTGTHEQYF
TGTGCCAGCAGTTCCTGGACAGGGACCCACGAGCAGTACTTC
>TRBJ2-1|NA|TRBV5-5|NA
CASSWWATSSYNEQFF
TGTGCCAGCAGCTGGTGGGCGACGAGCTCCTACAATGAGCAGTTCTTC
>TRBJ1-1|NA|TRBV14|many
CASSQEGALATEAFF
TGTGCCAGCAGCCAAGAAGGGGCCCTTGCCACTGAAGCTTTCTTT
>TRBJ2-5|TRBD2|TRBV10-3|NA
CAISETSGRKETQYF
TGTGCCATCAGTGAAACTAGCGGGAGGAAAGAGACCCAGTACTTC
>TRBJ1-1|NA|TRBV30|NA
CAWSVGRPMNTEAFF
TGTGCCTGGAGTGTTGGCAGGCCCATGAACACTGAAGCTTTCTTT
>TRBJ2-7|NA|TRBV28|NA
CASSKGRLNYEQYF
TGTGCCAGCAGTAAGGGACGTCTCAACTACGAGCAGTACTTC
>TRBJ2-3|TRBD1|TRBV5-1|NA
CASSQRQGTSTDTQYF
TGCGCCAGCAGCCAAAGACAGGGCACTAGCACAGATACGCAGTATTTT
>TRBJ2-2|NA|TRBV9|once
CASSGGDPNTGELFF
TGTGCCAGCAGCGGTGGGGACCCGAACACCGGGGAGCTGTTTTTT
>TRBJ2-7|NA|TRBV18|NA
CASSPGHLGGYEQYF
TGTGCCAGCTCACCCGGACATCTTGGAGGATACGAGCAGTACTTC
>TRBJ2-5|NA|TRBV2|few
CASNALGIEQYF
TGTGCCAGCAACGCCCTGGGTATTGAGCAGTACTTC
>TRBJ1-2|NA|TRBV10-3|NA
CAIRPEVGSGYGYTF
TGTGCCATCAGACCCGAGGTGGGCTCGGGCTATGGCTACACCTTC
>TRBJ1-4|NA|TRBV7-6|NA
CASSPGLATATNEKLFF
TGTGCCAGCAGCCCGGGTTTAGCAACTGCAACTAATGAAAAACTGTTTTTT
>TRBJ1-4|TRBD1|TRBV6-1|NA
CASNQGGTGGEKLFF
TGTGCCAGCAACCAAGGGGGGACAGGGGGTGAAAAACTGTTTTTT
>TRBJ2-2|TRBD1|TRBV19|NA
CASSINRGPDTGELFF
TGTGCCAGTAGTATCAACAGGGGGCCGGACACCGGGGAGCTGTTTTTT
>TRBJ2-1|TRBD2|TRBV7-9|NA
CASSLGGGNEQFF
TGTGCCAGCAGCTTGGGGGGAGGGAATGAGCAGTTCTTC
>TRBJ2-5|NA|TRBV10-3|NA
CAISERAASQETQYF
TGTGCCATCAGCGAACGGGCCGCAAGCCAAGAGACCCAGTACTTC
>TRBJ2-5|TRBD1|TRBV9|NA
CASSVATGGTQETQYF
TGTGCCAGCAGCGTAGCCACAGGGGGCACCCAAGAGACCCAGTACTTC
>TRBJ2-3|NA|TRBV28|NA
CASSWAATDTQYF
TGTGCCAGCAGTTGGGCAGCCACAGATACGCAGTATTTT
>TRBJ2-7|TRBD1|TRBV11-2|NA
CASRPGQEIYEQYF
TGTGCCAGCAGACCGGGACAGGAGATCTACGAGCAGTACTTC
>TRBJ2-3|NA|TRBV28|NA
CASSLTPPAGSVDTQYF
TGTGCCAGCAGCCTCACCCCTCCTGCGGGATCAGTAGATACGCAGTATTTT
>TRBJ2-7|NA|TRBV4-1|NA
CASSQDNPSGVVWDYEQYF
TGCGCCAGCAGCCAAGATAATCCGTCAGGAGTAGTTTGGGACTACGAGCAGTACTTC
>TRBJ1-2|NA|TRBV2|NA
CASSWDGDGYTF
TGTGCCAGCAGTTGGGACGGAGATGGCTACACCTTC
>TRBJ2-5|TRBD2|TRBV7-2|NA
CASSPQRGKETQYF
TGTGCCAGCAGCCCCCAGCGGGGGAAAGAGACCCAGTACTTC
>TRBJ2-5|NA|TRBV6-1|NA
CAIPVSGTQETQYF
TGTGCCATTCCCGTGAGCGGGACACAAGAGACCCAGTACTTC
>TRBJ2-1|TRBD2|TRBV11-2|NA
CASSRLAGTTVYNEQFF
TGTGCCAGCAGCCGACTAGCGGGTACAACCGTATACAATGAGCAGTTCTTC
>TRBJ2-5|NA|TRBV4-2|NA
CASSQALSGSGETQYF
TGTGCCAGCAGCCAAGCTCTTTCCGGGAGTGGAGAGACCCAGTACTTC
>TRBJ2-1|TRBD2|TRBV9|NA
CASSGGLAGTYNEQFF
TGTGCCAGCAGCGGCGGGCTAGCGGGCACCTACAATGAGCAGTTCTTC
>TRBJ1-1|TRBD1|TRBV6-1|few
CASSDSGTGMNTEAFF
TGTGCCAGCAGTGATTCCGGGACAGGGATGAACACTGAAGCTTTCTTT
>TRBJ1-5|TRBD1|TRBV10-2|NA
CASKTGTGNQPQHF
TGCGCCAGCAAGACCGGGACAGGCAATCAGCCCCAGCATTTT
>TRBJ2-7|NA|TRBV7-6|NA
CAVKSTLLSYEQYF
TGTGCCGTCAAATCGACACTTCTCTCCTACGAGCAGTACTTC